These 8 T cell receptor beta chains share one sample of origin, sequenced in a study of beta chain features in type 1 diabetes. Study results and limitations: The study found moderately but significantly shorter TCRB CDR3s in all four CD4+ subsets of Type 1 diabetes patients.

Expressed TCRB transcripts were sequenced after all isolated RNA was converted to cDNA. The protocol was immunoSEQ multiplex PCR, while the TCRdb copy is restricted to in-frame clones and leaves out a portion. The data contain 630,000 or so clones, over 12% of them singletons. These receptors are not linked to any known antigen. The sample comprised naive CD4+ T cells from blood. The receptors here all came from a man aged 18 to 29 with type 1 diabetes.

This clone was counted a few times. The CDR3 DNA reads TGTGCCAGCAGCGTAGCAGGGGGGTCTGGCTACACCTTC. As protein: CASSVAGGSGYTF. V is TRBV9 and J is TRBJ1-2, with 7 bases lining up with TRBD1. This CDR3 has 13 amino acids. Germline CDR1 and CDR2: SGDLS and YYNGEE. V shed 0 bases and J 7 bases; nucleotides not matched to a gene: 3.

This clone was found once. The rearrangement links TRBV9 to TRBJ2-2; D not resolved. Trimming stripped 3 bases from V and 3 bases from J, with 6 bases between. Germline CDR1 is SGDLS and CDR2 is YYNGEE. The CDR3 runs 13 residues. The CDR3 DNA follows: TGTGCCAGCAGCGCCGACTACACCGGGGAGCTGTTTTTT. Its protein product is CASSADYTGELFF.

This clone was seen more than once but under ten times. This chain uses TRBV27 with TRBJ1-5, with 9 bases lining up with TRBD1. This CDR3 has 16 residues. Germline assignment: CDR1 MNHEY and CDR2 SMNVEV (reference sequence). The J segment lost 3 bases and the V segment lost 2 bases, leaving 5 bases of the junction unmatched. The DNA of the CDR3 is TGTGCCAGCAGTTTACACGGGACAGGGACCAATCAGCCCCAGCATTTT. Amino acid sequence: CASSLHGTGTNQPQHF.

This clone was seen more than once but under ten times. V and J are TRBV4-1 and TRBJ2-3; D gene ambiguous. In germline, CDR1 is MGHRA, CDR2 YSYEKL. The CDR3 contains 11 residues. V gave up 3 bases and J gave up 3 bases, with 1 base separating them. The CDR3 region is CASSQTDTQYF. The CDR3 nucleotides read TGCGCCAGCAGCCAGACAGATACGCAGTATTTT.

V is TRBV30 and J is TRBJ2-5; D is uncertain. The V and J ends lost 1 base and 4 bases respectively, with 10 bases between them. The CDR3 sequence is 13 residues long. In germline, CDR1 is GTSNPN, CDR2 SVGIG (reference sequence). The CDR3 sequence is CAWSGAPVETQYF. CDR3 nucleotides: TGTGCCTGGAGTGGAGCTCCGGTAGAGACCCAGTACTTC.

The V and J genes are TRBV2 and TRBJ2-5; D is perhaps TRBD2 (6 bases). Germline V gene sequence: CDR1 SNHLY, CDR2 FYNNEI. The CDR3 loop spans 16 amino acids. The V end lost 7 bases, the J end lost 0 bases, and 18 bases lay between the germline ends. The CDR3 DNA sequence: TGTGCCAGCACTCCGGGGGAACTATCGTACCAAGAGACCCAGTACTTC. Its translation: CASTPGELSYQETQYF.

The chain couples TRBV28 to TRBJ2-3, with 7 bases lining up with TRBD2. Germline trimming cut 5 bases from V and 6 bases from J; bases unmatched to any gene: 11. The germline CDR1 and CDR2 sequences are MDHEN and SYDVKM. The CDR3 contains 15 residues. Here the CDR3 DNA reads TGTGCCAGCAGTCCCCCGGGGAGGGAAAGGGATACGCAGTATTTT. It is translated as CASSPPGRERDTQYF.

As for this clone: An end of the junction differs from the germline gene, which may be a read error. The chain joins TRBV7-7 to TRBJ1-1; D unclear. CDR1 and CDR2 from the germline V gene are SSHAT and FNYEAQ (reference sequence). The CDR3 has 17 residues. CDR3 DNA sequence: TGTGCTAGCAGCTTAGGGTATACCCCGAAGGGGAACACTGAAGCTTTCTTT. Amino acid sequence: CASSLGYTPKGNTEAFF.